A selection of T cell receptor beta chains follows, all from one sample in a study of response to subunit inactivated influenza vaccine. TCRdb itself ran the RT-PCR reads through MiXCR, one entry per CDR3 protein. The sample yields about 780,000 distinct CDR3 sequences, less than 20% seen once. Source: PBMCs from blood, taken 4 to 6 days after vaccination. These receptors all stem from a man between 50 and 59 years old who received an inactivated influenza vaccine. CDR3s include the opening cysteine and the closing phenylalanine or tryptophan.

V	J	CDR3
TRBV29-1	TRBJ2-5	CSAQRTQETQYF
TRBV12-3/TRBV12-4	TRBJ2-1	CASSLTQLNEQFF
TRBV14	TRBJ2-1	CASSQAGGVEQFF
TRBV15	TRBJ2-7	CATSRDRGTYEQYF
TRBV4-1	TRBJ1-2	CASSQSNNPSRGYTF
TRBV3-1	TRBJ2-3	CASSQDGSGSADTQYF
TRBV12-3/TRBV12-4	TRBJ1-2	CASSFGTASRGYSF
TRBV29-1	TRBJ1-2	CSVKQGDGYTF
TRBV20-1	TRBJ2-7	CSARDFGGSVYEQYF
TRBV20-1	TRBJ2-5	CSANIPAGVAKETQYF
TRBV12-3/TRBV12-4	TRBJ1-5	CASSRGAPNQPQHF
TRBV11-2	TRBJ2-3	CASSLVKLAGGHTDTQYF
TRBV4-3	TRBJ2-1	CASSQDVAGSYNEQFF
TRBV12-3/TRBV12-4	TRBJ1-3	CASTESPGAGNTIYF
TRBV7-2	TRBJ2-3	CASSYRRGFGKTDTQYF
TRBV10-2	TRBJ2-1	CASSEHTDRGYNEQFF
TRBV7-2	TRBJ2-4	CASSLPLAGKKNIQYF
TRBV4-3	TRBJ2-1	CASSQALFRELNEQFF
TRBV5-5	TRBJ2-1	CAIGTEQGLAGVSSYNEQFF
TRBV12-3/TRBV12-4	TRBJ2-1	CASSRTGGPNEQFF
TRBV4-3	TRBJ2-6	CASSQEVSSGANVLTF
TRBV24-1	TRBJ2-2	CATSDLNRENTGELFF
TRBV6-2/TRBV6-3	TRBJ1-6	CASSYGGSPLHF
TRBV5-1	TRBJ2-3	CASSLEGVPDTQYF
TRBV30	TRBJ2-1	CAWNLVGGMQFF
TRBV4-3	TRBJ2-2	CASSQVGQGRTGELFF
TRBV4-3	TRBJ2-1	CASSQDPASGRASSYNEQFF
TRBV20-1	TRBJ2-3	CSARGLAGAPDTQYF
TRBV5-2	TRBJ2-2	CAIGPGTATGELFF
TRBV6-2/TRBV6-3	TRBJ1-5	CASSSQPYGTGGRNQPQHF
TRBV27	TRBJ2-3	CATGHHSTDTQYF
TRBV28	TRBJ2-5	CASSYKGAQYF
TRBV7-2	TRBJ1-2	CASSSPPLKGYTF
TRBV28	TRBJ2-2	CASSLYSKQGGELFF
TRBV7-9	TRBJ2-1	CASSLPRSSLFF
TRBV12-3/TRBV12-4	TRBJ1-6	CASSFGVETPLHF
TRBV6-1	TRBJ1-6	CASSDTGRRNSPLHF
TRBV2	TRBJ1-5	CASSQTTGGNQPQHF
TRBV7-2	TRBJ2-7	CASSPPSYEQYF
TRBV6-2/TRBV6-3	TRBJ2-1	CASSKTSGRAQDEQFF
TRBV3-1	TRBJ2-1	CASSPRAGGKQFF
TRBV5-1	TRBJ2-7	CASIGTVSGEQYF
TRBV5-1	TRBJ2-5	CASSFQSEETQYF
TRBV20-1	TRBJ2-7	CSAVDVAGQSTYEQYF
TRBV24-1	TRBJ2-3	CATSDFRGREFASTDTQYF
TRBV6-1	TRBJ2-2	CASNPRGGPGTGELFF